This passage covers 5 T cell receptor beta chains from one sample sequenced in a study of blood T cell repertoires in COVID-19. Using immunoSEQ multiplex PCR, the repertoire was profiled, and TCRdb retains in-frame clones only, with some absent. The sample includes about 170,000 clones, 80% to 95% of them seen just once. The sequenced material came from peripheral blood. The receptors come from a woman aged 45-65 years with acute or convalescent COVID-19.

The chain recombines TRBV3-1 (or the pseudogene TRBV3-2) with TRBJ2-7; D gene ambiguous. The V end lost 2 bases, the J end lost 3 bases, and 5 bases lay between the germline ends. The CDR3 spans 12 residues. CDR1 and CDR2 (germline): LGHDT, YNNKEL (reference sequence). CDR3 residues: CASSQFGYEQYF. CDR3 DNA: TGTGCCAGCAGCCAATTCGGCTACGAGCAGTACTTC.

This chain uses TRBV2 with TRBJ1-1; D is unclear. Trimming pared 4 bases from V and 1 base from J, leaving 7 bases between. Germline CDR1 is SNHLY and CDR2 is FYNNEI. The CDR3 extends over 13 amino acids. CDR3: CASSVTPNTEAFF. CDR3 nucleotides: TGTGCCAGCAGTGTTACACCGAACACTGAAGCTTTCTTT.

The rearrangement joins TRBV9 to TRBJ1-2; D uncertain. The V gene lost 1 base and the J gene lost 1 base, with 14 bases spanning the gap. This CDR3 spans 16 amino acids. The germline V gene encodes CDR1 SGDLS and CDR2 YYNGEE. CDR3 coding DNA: TGTGCCAGCAGCGTAAATCCCCTTACAATTAACTATGGCTACACCTTC. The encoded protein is CASSVNPLTINYGYTF.

The CDR3 loop reads CASSLGGLANEKLFF. The CDR3 DNA reads as TGTGCCAGCAGCTTGGGGGGGCTCGCTAATGAAAAACTGTTTTTT. The rearrangement uses TRBV5-4 and TRBJ1-4; a possible D gene is TRBD1 (6 bases). V was cut by 0 bases and J by 3 bases, with 9 bases left in between. Germline CDR1 is SGHNT and CDR2 is YYREEE (reference sequence). The CDR3 sequence is 15 residues long.

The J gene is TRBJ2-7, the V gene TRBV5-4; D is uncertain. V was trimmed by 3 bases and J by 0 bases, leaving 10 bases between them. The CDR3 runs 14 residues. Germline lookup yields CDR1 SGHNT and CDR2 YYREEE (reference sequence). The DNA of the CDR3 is TGTGCCAGCAGCTGGTTAGAGAGCTCCTACGAGCAGTACTTC. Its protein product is CASSWLESSYEQYF.